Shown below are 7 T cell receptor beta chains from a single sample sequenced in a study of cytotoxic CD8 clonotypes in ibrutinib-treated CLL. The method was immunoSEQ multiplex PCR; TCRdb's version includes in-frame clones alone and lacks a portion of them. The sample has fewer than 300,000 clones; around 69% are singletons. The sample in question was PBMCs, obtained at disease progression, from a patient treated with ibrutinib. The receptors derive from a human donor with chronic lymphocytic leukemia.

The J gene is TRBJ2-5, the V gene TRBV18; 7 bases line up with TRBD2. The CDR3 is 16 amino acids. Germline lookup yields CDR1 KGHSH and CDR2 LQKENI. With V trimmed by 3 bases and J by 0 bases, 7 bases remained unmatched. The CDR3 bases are TGTGCCAGCTCACCCTCTAGCGGACTGTACCAAGAGACCCAGTACTTC. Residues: CASSPSSGLYQETQYF.

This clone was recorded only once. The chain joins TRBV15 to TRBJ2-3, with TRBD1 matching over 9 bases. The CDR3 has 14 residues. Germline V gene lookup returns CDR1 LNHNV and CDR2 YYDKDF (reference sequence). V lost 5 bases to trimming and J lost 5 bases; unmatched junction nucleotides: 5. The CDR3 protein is CATSPGTGIDTQYF. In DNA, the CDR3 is TGTGCCACCAGCCCGGGGACAGGGATAGATACGCAGTATTTT.

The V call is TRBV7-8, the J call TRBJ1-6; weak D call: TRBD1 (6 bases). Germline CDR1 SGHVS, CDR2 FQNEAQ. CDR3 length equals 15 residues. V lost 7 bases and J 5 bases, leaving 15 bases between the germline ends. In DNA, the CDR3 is TGTGCCAGCACGGACCAGGGGACAAATAATTCACCCCTCCACTTT. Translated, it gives CASTDQGTNNSPLHF.

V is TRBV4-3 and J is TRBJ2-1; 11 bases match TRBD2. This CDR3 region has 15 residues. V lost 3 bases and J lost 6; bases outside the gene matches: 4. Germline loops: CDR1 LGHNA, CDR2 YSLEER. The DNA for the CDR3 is TGCGCCAGCAGCCACGGACTAGCGGGCGTCAATGAGCAGTTCTTC. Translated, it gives CASSHGLAGVNEQFF.

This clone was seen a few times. The CDR3 spells CASNPGPGPQHF. In nucleotides, the CDR3 is TGTGCCAGCAATCCCGGCCCAGGGCCCCAGCATTTT. This chain links TRBV28 with TRBJ1-5; D gene unclear. Trimming took 7 bases from V and 9 from J, leaving 13 bases between them. This CDR3 has 12 amino acids. CDR1 is MDHEN and CDR2 is SYDVKM in the germline V gene.

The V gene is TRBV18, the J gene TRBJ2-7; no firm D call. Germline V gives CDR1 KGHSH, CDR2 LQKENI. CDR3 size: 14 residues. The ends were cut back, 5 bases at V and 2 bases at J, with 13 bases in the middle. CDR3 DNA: TGTGCCAGCTCAAGATGGGCGTCAACCTACGAGCAGTACTTC. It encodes CASSRWASTYEQYF.

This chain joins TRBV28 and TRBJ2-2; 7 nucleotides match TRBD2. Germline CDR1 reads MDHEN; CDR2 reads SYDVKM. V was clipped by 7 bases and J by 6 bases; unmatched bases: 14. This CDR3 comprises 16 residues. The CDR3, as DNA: TGTGCCAGCAAAATCGCGGGACTAATCAAGCCCGGGGAGCTGTTTTTT. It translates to CASKIAGLIKPGELFF. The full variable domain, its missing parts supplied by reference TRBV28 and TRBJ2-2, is DVKVTQSSRYLVKRTGEKVFLECVQDMDHENMFWYRQDPGLGLRLIYFSYDVKMKEKGDIPEGYSVSREKKERFSLILESASTNQTSMYLCASKIAGLIKPGELFFGEGSRLTVL.